The present TCR beta chain was sequenced within a study of molecular identifiers for immune sequencing clone quantification. Study-wide background: Replicate experiments divided RNA from around 20,000 or 100,000 naive CD8 cells into five parts and sequenced four.

This clonotype was seen just once. Its antigen is undetermined. It may be a read error: a sequence one base away is much more abundant. Lacking the conserved final phenylalanine or tryptophan, this CDR3 likely reflects a read error. Preparation methods for the bulk TCR libraries were those previously described, with listed TCR primers. Using its own MiXCR run on the PCR reads, TCRdb lists one record per CDR3 protein. The repertoire holds 100,000 or so distinct CDR3 sequences, with about 35% as singletons. The length of the CDR3 is 16 residues. J gave up 9 bases and V 4 bases, and 12 bases lay outside the gene matches. Germline CDR1 and CDR2: SEHNR and FQNEAQ (reference sequence). Study-level findings and limits: The share of molecules held by clones above 20 RNA copies was over 97% in effector cells and under 1% in naive cells.

The CD8+CD4-CCR7+CD45RA+ phenotype defined the sorted naive CD8 T cells. The TCR sequence derives from a human donor in good health. Some libraries in this study had Jurkat cell RNA spiked in. V is TRBV7-9 and J is TRBJ2-1, with 10 bases matching TRBD2. The source material was naive CD8+ T cells from blood, with Jurkat cell RNA spiked in. Subset denoted: FACS-sorted CD8+CD4-CCR7+CD45RA+ naive T cells. The CDR3 DNA sequence: TGTGCCAGCAGCTCCTTAGCGGGAGGCCGTGTCGGTGAGCAGTTCTCC. Translated, it gives CASSSLAGGRVGEQFS.